This T cell receptor (beta chain) was identified in a study of immune evolution from preneoplasia to lung adenocarcinoma. H&E slides confirmed each diagnosis, reviewed by two pathologists independently. Measured with immunoSEQ multiplex PCR; TCRdb has only the in-frame clones, and not every one. This table has approximately 26,000 clones, approximately 74% appearing once. V was clipped by 1 base and J by 0 bases, with 34 bases between them. The CDR3 is 24 residues long. Looked up from germline, CDR1 is SGHTA and CDR2 is FQGTGA. Sequenced: FFPE invasive lung adenocarcinoma tissue. The clonotype comes from a person aged 55 to 70 with invasive lung adenocarcinoma. Some clones in this sample may be carry-over from other donors' samples. The rearrangement uses TRBV7-3 and TRBJ1-5; D perhaps matches TRBD1 (5 bases). CDR3: CASSLRWDDNEGDKHRDSNQPQHF. CDR3 sequence (DNA): TGTGCCAGCAGCTTAAGGTGGGACGACAATGAAGGCGACAAACATCGGGATAGCAATCAGCCCCAGCATTTT.